The 24 T cell receptor beta chains below all came from one sample that was sequenced in a study of early T cells in non-severe SARS-CoV-2 infection. TCRdb fed the 5' RACE reads into MiXCR, producing one record per CDR3 protein. The profile covers about 50,000 distinct CDR3 sequences, with approximately 8.5% appearing a single time and more than 12% taken by the ten largest. Specimen: whole blood. Receptors were obtained from an adult who was a healthcare worker with PCR-confirmed SARS-CoV-2 infection or an uninfected control (not recorded which).

The chain uses TRBV4-2 and TRBJ2-5, with a tentative D call TRBD1 (6 bases). The CDR3 loop spans 16 amino acids. V gave up 1 base and J gave up 2 bases, with 14 bases separating them. Germline CDR1 LGHNA, CDR2 YNFKEQ. Written as DNA, the CDR3 is TGTGCCAGCAGCCAAGGTGATACAGGGTTACAAGAGACCCAGTACTTC. Encoded protein: CASSQGDTGLQETQYF.

Ten or more counts support this clonotype. This chain joins TRBV7-9 and TRBJ2-5; D unclear. The CDR3 loop spans 14 amino acids. In germline, CDR1 is SEHNR, CDR2 FQNEAQ (reference sequence). The ends were cut back, 1 base at V and 5 bases at J, with 11 bases in the middle. DNA of the CDR3: TGTGCCAGCAGCTTAGAGGTCACTACGGAGACCCAGTACTTC. It specifies CASSLEVTTETQYF.

This clonotype was seen ten or more times. J is TRBJ1-2 and V is TRBV5-1; unclear D gene. V was clipped by 1 base and J by 3 bases, with 13 bases between them. Germline CDR1 and CDR2: SGHRS and YFSETQ. The CDR3 consists of 15 residues. CDR3 region: CASSLSIGDYYGYTF. The CDR3 DNA is TGCGCCAGCAGCTTGAGTATCGGCGACTACTATGGCTACACCTTC.

This sequence joins TRBV10-2 and TRBJ2-3; D may correspond to TRBD1 or TRBD2 (6 bases each). This CDR3 comprises 14 residues. Germline loops: CDR1 WSHSY, CDR2 SAAADI. V was shortened by 8 bases and J by 0 bases, with 12 bases between the two germline ends. CDR3 nucleotides: TGCGCCAGCTTCAGAGGGGGGAGCACAGATACGCAGTATTTT. It yields the protein CASFRGGSTDTQYF.

The rearrangement uses TRBV25-1 and TRBJ2-5, with D perhaps assigned TRBD1 or TRBD2 (5 bases each). Germline assignment: CDR1 MGHDK and CDR2 SYGVNS. Trimming took 1 base from V and 7 from J, leaving 13 bases between them. The CDR3 has 14 residues. CDR3 bases: TGTGCCAGCAGTGAATTCGGACCGGGACGGACCCAGTACTTC. Amino acids: CASSEFGPGRTQYF.

This clonotype was counted many times. The chain is built from TRBV27 and TRBJ2-7; maybe TRBD1 (5 bases). CDR1 is MNHEY and CDR2 is SMNVEV in the germline V gene (reference sequence). This CDR3 is 15 amino acids long. Trimming took 8 bases from V and 1 from J, leaving 18 bases between them. The CDR3 DNA reads as TGTGCCAGCTCCCGCCAGGGCCGCTTGTCCTACGAGCAGTACTTC. The encoded protein is CASSRQGRLSYEQYF.

This clonotype was recorded many times. The V gene is TRBV7-2, the J gene TRBJ2-2; D may be TRBD1 (5 bases). The ends were cut back, 5 bases at V and 3 bases at J, with 19 bases in the middle. CDR3 size: 17 residues. CDR1 and CDR2 (germline): SGHTA, FQGNSA. CDR3 sequence (DNA): TGTGCCAGCAGCCTAGAACTATTTGCGACAGACACCGGGGAGCTGTTTTTT. Translation gives CASSLELFATDTGELFF.

This clonotype appeared many times. The chain links TRBV4-3 to TRBJ1-2; D is perhaps TRBD1 (5 bases). This CDR3 has 15 amino acids. V was cut by 0 bases and J by 2 bases, with 10 bases left in between. The germline V gene encodes CDR1 LGHNA and CDR2 YSLEER. CDR3 sequence: CASSQERDWNYGYTF. CDR3 nucleotide sequence: TGCGCCAGCAGCCAAGAGAGGGACTGGAACTATGGCTACACCTTC.

This clonotype appeared many times. The CDR3: CATSDLGGNEQFF. CDR3 in DNA: TGTGCCACCAGTGATTTGGGGGGAAATGAGCAGTTCTTC. This sequence joins TRBV24-1 and TRBJ2-1, with D perhaps assigned TRBD1 or TRBD2 (5 bases each). Trimming left V 0 bases short and J 7 bases short, with 6 bases between. There are 13 residues in the CDR3. The germline V gene encodes CDR1 KGHDR and CDR2 SFDVKD.

The chain combines TRBV9 with TRBJ1-1, with D hard to call. The V gene's germline CDR1 is SGDLS and CDR2 YYNGEE. The CDR3 totals 13 residues. V lost 2 bases, J lost 0 bases, and 5 bases lay in between. The CDR3 spells CASSVVVNTEAFF. For the CDR3, the DNA is TGTGCCAGCAGCGTGGTAGTGAACACTGAAGCTTTCTTT.

The rearrangement uses TRBV18 and TRBJ1-1, with TRBD1 as a possible D gene (6 bases). From germline, CDR1 is KGHSH and CDR2 LQKENI. The V end lost 4 bases, the J end lost 0 bases, and 9 bases lay between the germline ends. The CDR3 is made up of 14 amino acids. In DNA form, the CDR3 reads TGTGCCAGCTCACTGGGGACAATGAACACTGAAGCTTTCTTT. This codes for CASSLGTMNTEAFF. Based on the CDR3 plus reference TRBV18 and TRBJ1-1, the full variable domain is NAGVMQNPRHLVRRRGQEARLRCSPMKGHSHVYWYRQLPEEGLKFMVYLQKENIIDESGMPKERFSAEFPKEGPSILRIQQVVRGDSAAYFCASSLGTMNTEAFFGQGTRLTVV.

This chain connects TRBV20-1 to TRBJ2-4; TRBD2 matches 10 bases. CDR1 is DFQATT, CDR2 SNEGSKA, per germline (reference sequence). The CDR3 has 13 residues. J gave up 8 bases and V 2 bases, and 3 bases lay outside the gene matches. CDR3 loop: CSARILAGHIQYF. The CDR3 coding sequence is TGCAGTGCTAGAATACTAGCGGGACACATTCAGTACTTC.

The chain uses TRBV7-2 and TRBJ2-1, with D perhaps TRBD1 (5 bases). The V gene's germline CDR1 is SGHTA and CDR2 FQGNSA. V dropped 1 base and J dropped 5 bases, with 12 bases sitting between them. There are 15 residues in the CDR3. The CDR3 DNA reads TGTGCCAGCAGCTTAGAGGGGCTACCTCACAATGAGCAGTTCTTC. Translation: CASSLEGLPHNEQFF.

The table lists this clonotype with many counts. The V and J genes are TRBV18 and TRBJ2-1; 9 positions agree with TRBD2. CDR1 is KGHSH and CDR2 is LQKENI in the germline V gene. V lost 2 bases and J lost 5; bases outside the gene matches: 4. The CDR3 has 15 amino acids. DNA for the CDR3: TGTGCCAGCTCACCATCCGCTAGCGGGAACAATGAGCAGTTCTTC. Translation gives CASSPSASGNNEQFF.

This clonotype was detected ten times or more. The gene calls are TRBV29-1 and TRBJ1-5; D remains unclear. This CDR3 is built from 16 residues. V was clipped by 4 bases and J by 0 bases, with 16 bases between them. The germline V gene encodes CDR1 SQVTM and CDR2 ANQGSEA. This CDR3 reads CSVGSFLNGSNQPQHF. The CDR3 DNA follows: TGCAGCGTTGGATCTTTCCTTAACGGTAGCAATCAGCCCCAGCATTTT.

This clonotype was seen repeatedly, ten times or more. V gene TRBV5-5 combines with J gene TRBJ1-2; D gene ambiguous. This CDR3 spans 15 amino acids. The V gene lost 2 bases and the J gene lost 3 bases, with 14 bases spanning the gap. Germline loops: CDR1 SGHKS, CDR2 YYEKEE (reference sequence). The chain's CDR3 is CASSFFRAPDYGYTF. CDR3 DNA: TGTGCCAGCAGCTTTTTCCGGGCGCCGGACTATGGCTACACCTTC.

J is TRBJ2-1 and V is TRBV2; no reliable D call. CDR1 is SNHLY, CDR2 FYNNEI, per germline. The CDR3 totals 11 residues. V was clipped by 1 base and J by 8 bases, with 3 bases between them. The CDR3 region has the DNA TGTGCCAGCAGTGAAGTTTATGAGCAGTTCTTC. This encodes CASSEVYEQFF.

This clonotype was detected only a few times. The chain links TRBV6-1 to TRBJ1-6; TRBD1 matches 8 bases. V shed 6 bases, J shed 5 bases, and the junction held 3 bases outside the gene matches. Germline V lookup: CDR1 MNHNS, CDR2 SASEGT. The CDR3 is 14 residues long. The CDR3 region is CASSTTGDNSPLHF. DNA for the CDR3: TGTGCCAGCAGCACGACAGGGGATAATTCACCCCTCCACTTT.

This sequence joins TRBV20-1 and TRBJ2-1; D is undetermined. The CDR3 extends over 15 amino acids. CDR1 and CDR2 from the germline V gene are DFQATT and SNEGSKA (reference sequence). Trimming pared 2 bases from V and 6 bases from J, leaving 17 bases between. CDR3 region: CSARRAVGMGNEQFF. The DNA for the CDR3 is TGCAGTGCTAGAAGGGCAGTTGGGATGGGCAATGAGCAGTTCTTC.

This clonotype was seen a handful of times. The rearrangement joins TRBV28 to TRBJ1-6, with D unresolved. Per the germline V gene, CDR1 is MDHEN and CDR2 is SYDVKM. V was trimmed by 6 bases and J by 9 bases, leaving 18 bases between them. The CDR3 is 15 residues long. CDR3 in DNA: TGTGCCAGCAGCACCCTAGCGCCAGCGAGTTCACCCCTCCACTTT. This gives the protein CASSTLAPASSPLHF. The full variable domain, rest sourced from reference TRBV28 and TRBJ1-6, is DVKVTQSSRYLVKRTGEKVFLECVQDMDHENMFWYRQDPGLGLRLIYFSYDVKMKEKGDIPEGYSVSREKKERFSLILESASTNQTSMYLCASSTLAPASSPLHFGNGTRLTVT.

The sample holds a few counts of this clonotype. The J gene is TRBJ1-2, the V gene TRBV19, with D maybe TRBD1 (6 bases). This CDR3 is built from 15 residues. Trimming stripped 4 bases from V and 2 bases from J, with 14 bases between. The germline V gene encodes CDR1 LNHDA and CDR2 SQIVND (reference sequence). The CDR3 loop reads CASSNLGTGNYGYTF. The CDR3, as DNA: TGTGCCAGTAGTAATTTGGGAACAGGGAACTATGGCTACACCTTC.

The gene calls are TRBV5-4 and TRBJ2-7; D not resolved. The CDR3 spans 13 residues. From germline, CDR1 is SGHNT and CDR2 YYREEE (reference sequence). The V gene lost 0 bases and the J gene lost 0 bases, with 4 bases spanning the gap. CDR3 loop: CASSLDNSYEQYF. CDR3 in DNA: TGTGCCAGCAGCTTGGATAACTCCTACGAGCAGTACTTC.

The chain is built from TRBV12-3 or TRBV12-4 and TRBJ1-5; D is ambiguous. The CDR3 consists of 14 residues. Trimming removed 0 bases from V and 1 base from J, with 4 bases in between. CDR3 amino acids: CASSLANSNQPQHF. CDR3 bases: TGTGCCAGCAGTTTAGCGAACAGCAATCAGCCCCAGCATTTT.

This clonotype was counted many times. The CDR3 reads CASSAGGELFF. The CDR3 nucleotides read TGTGCCAGCAGCGCTGGTGGGGAGCTGTTTTTT. V and J are TRBV3-1 and TRBJ2-2, with unresolved D. This CDR3 has 11 amino acids. Germline V gene data show CDR1 as LGHDT and CDR2 as YNNKEL (reference sequence). Trimming cost V 5 bases and J 8 bases, with 6 bases left between them.